This entry lists 13 T cell receptor beta chains sequenced from one sample in a study of blood T cell repertoires in COVID-19. Clones were read by immunoSEQ multiplex PCR, and TCRdb kept only the in-frame ones, dropping some. This sample has roughly 190,000 clones, with about 86% found just once. The material sequenced was peripheral blood. These TCRs come from a woman aged 55-70 years with COVID-19, enrolled during active disease.

The genes are TRBV2 and TRBJ1-1; D remains unclear. The V and J ends lost 4 bases and 0 bases respectively, with 6 bases between them. Germline V gene data show CDR1 as SNHLY and CDR2 as FYNNEI. CDR3 length: 13 amino acids. The CDR3 reads CASSGGMNTEAFF. CDR3 nucleotide sequence: TGTGCCAGCAGTGGAGGGATGAACACTGAAGCTTTCTTT. The full variable domain, its missing parts supplied by reference TRBV2 and TRBJ1-1, is EPEVTQTPSHQVTQMGQEVILRCVPISNHLYFYWYRQILGQKVEFLVSFYNNEISEKSEIFDDQFSVERPDGSNFTLKIRSTKLEDSAMYFCASSGGMNTEAFFGQGTRLTVV.

This chain links TRBV7-8 with TRBJ1-1; 7 bases line up with TRBD1. The V gene end was trimmed by 5 bases and the J gene end by 5 bases; junction bases not matched to a gene: 11. The length of the CDR3 is 15 residues. Per germline, CDR1 SGHVS and CDR2 FQNEAQ. CDR3 DNA sequence: TGTGCCAGCAGCCCAACACGGTCAGGGGGAACTGAAGCTTTCTTT. Its translation: CASSPTRSGGTEAFF. Filled out from reference TRBV7-8 and TRBJ1-1, the complete variable domain reads GAGVSQSPRYKVAKRGQDVALRCDPISGHVSLFWYQQALGQGPEFLTYFQNEAQLDKSGLPSDRFFAERPEGSVSTLKIQRTQQEDSAVYLCASSPTRSGGTEAFFGQGTRLTVV.

This chain joins TRBV7-6 and TRBJ2-2; a possible D gene is TRBD2 (6 bases). The germline V gene has CDR1 SGHVS and CDR2 FNYEAQ. The CDR3 has 15 amino acids. V was trimmed by 5 bases and J by 2 bases, leaving 12 bases between them. CDR3 nucleotide sequence: TGTGCCAGCAGCGCGGGACTCTTCAACACCGGGGAGCTGTTTTTT. As protein: CASSAGLFNTGELFF.

V is TRBV24-1 and J is TRBJ2-3; 14 positions agree with TRBD2. The junction had 5 bases not matched to a gene; V was cut back by 2 bases and J by 5 bases. CDR1 and CDR2 (germline): KGHDR, SFDVKD. The CDR3 consists of 17 residues. CDR3 protein: CATSDSGLAGGRDTQYF. In DNA, the CDR3 is TGTGCCACCAGTGATTCCGGACTAGCGGGAGGAAGAGATACGCAGTATTTT.

The V and J genes are TRBV4-2 and TRBJ2-2; 12 bases map to TRBD2. Germline V CDR1 and CDR2: LGHNA, YNFKEQ. After removal of 0 bases from V and 4 bases from J, the junction contained 0 bases not matched to a gene. The CDR3 contains 16 residues. CDR3 DNA: TGTGCCAGCAGCCAAGAGACTAGCGGGAGCACCGGGGAGCTGTTTTTT. This codes for CASSQETSGSTGELFF.

This clone was detected once. The CDR3 sequence is CASSLPPGQGGTEAFF. CDR3 DNA: TGTGCCAGCAGCTTGCCTCCGGGACAGGGAGGAACTGAAGCTTTCTTT. The J gene is TRBJ1-1, the V gene TRBV5-4; 9 bases are a match to TRBD1. The CDR3 contains 16 residues. Germline loops: CDR1 SGHNT, CDR2 YYREEE (reference sequence). J was trimmed by 5 bases and V by 1 base; bases with no gene match: 9.

This chain uses TRBV10-3 with TRBJ2-5; the match to TRBD1 covers 7 bases. CDR1 is ENHRY and CDR2 is SYGVKD in the germline V gene. V lost 2 bases to trimming and J lost 1 base; unmatched junction nucleotides: 4. CDR3 length: 15 amino acids. The CDR3 protein is CAISEPGTAQETQYF. DNA of the CDR3: TGTGCCATCAGTGAGCCCGGGACAGCCCAAGAGACCCAGTACTTC.

This chain links TRBV7-2 with TRBJ1-5, with TRBD1 identical over 9 bases. CDR1 SGHTA and CDR2 FQGNSA come from the germline V gene. With V trimmed by 5 bases and J by 2 bases, 7 bases remained unmatched. This CDR3 is 16 amino acids long. The CDR3 DNA reads TGTGCCAGCAGCCCAGGACAGGGGTATGGCAATCAGCCCCAGCATTTT. It is translated as CASSPGQGYGNQPQHF.

This clone was counted once. The chain is built from TRBV9 and TRBJ1-4; 10 positions match TRBD1. CDR1 and CDR2 from the germline V gene are SGDLS and YYNGEE. Germline trimming cut 3 bases from V and 3 bases from J; bases unmatched to any gene: 11. This CDR3 spans 18 amino acids. CDR3 sequence: CASSAGDRGRQANEKLFF. In nucleotides, the CDR3 is TGTGCCAGCAGCGCCGGGGACAGGGGAAGACAAGCTAATGAAAAACTGTTTTTT.

V gene TRBV7-6 combines with J gene TRBJ2-7, with 9 bases lining up with TRBD2. This CDR3 comprises 16 residues. J was trimmed by 7 bases and V by 1 base; bases with no gene match: 11. From germline, CDR1 is SGHVS and CDR2 FNYEAQ. Here the CDR3 DNA reads TGTGCCAGCAGCTTAGAAAGTGGGACTAGCCCGGGAGAGCAGTACTTC. It translates to CASSLESGTSPGEQYF.

The chain joins TRBV19 to TRBJ2-5; a weak D match, TRBD1 (6 bases). Trimming cost V 4 bases and J 2 bases, with 17 bases left between them. Looked up from germline, CDR1 is LNHDA and CDR2 is SQIVND (reference sequence). The CDR3 loop spans 16 amino acids. In DNA, the CDR3 is TGTGCCAGTAGTAGCCCATTGGGCAGGGGTCAAGAGACCCAGTACTTC. Protein sequence: CASSSPLGRGQETQYF.

The chain links TRBV7-2 to TRBJ1-6; D is unresolved. CDR1 SGHTA and CDR2 FQGNSA come from the germline V gene. The CDR3 length is 14 residues. V gave up 5 bases and J gave up 7 bases, with 12 bases separating them. The CDR3 region is CASSTRGWNSPLHF. The CDR3 bases are TGTGCCAGCAGCACGCGGGGTTGGAATTCACCCCTCCACTTT. Together with reference TRBV7-2 and TRBJ1-6, the CDR3 gives the full variable domain: GAGVSQSPSNKVTEKGKDVELRCDPISGHTALYWYRQSLGQGLEFLIYFQGNSAPDKSGLPSDRFSAERTGGSVSTLTIQRTQQEDSAVYLCASSTRGWNSPLHFGNGTRLTVT.

As to this clone: Distinct nucleotide sequences in the sample also encode this CDR3. This rearrangement joins TRBV30 to TRBJ2-1, with 7 bases lining up with TRBD2. There are 13 residues in the CDR3. V was pared by 6 bases and J by 3 bases, with 5 bases of the junction left unmatched. Per germline, CDR1 GTSNPN and CDR2 SVGIG (reference sequence). The CDR3 loop is CACLKRDYNEQFF. In nucleotides, the CDR3 is TGTGCCTGCCTTAAGCGGGACTACAATGAGCAGTTCTTC.